Below, 11 T cell receptor beta chains from the same sample are listed, as sequenced in a study of control samples from healthy donors and cancer patients. Profiling relied on immunoSEQ multiplex PCR, and the TCRdb table lists in-frame clones only, not all of them. The table has some 70,000 clones, about 83% seen once. The material sequenced was blood. The receptors stem from a man between 60 and 75 years old in good health.

The chain carries TRBV10-1 and TRBJ2-4; TRBD2 aligns across 9 bases. This CDR3 has 20 amino acids. Germline CDR1 is WNHNN and CDR2 is SYGVQD (reference sequence). J gave up 0 bases and V 1 base, and 13 bases lay outside the gene matches. The CDR3 is CASSECGMASGKEAKNIQYF. In nucleotides, the CDR3 is TGCGCCAGCAGTGAGTGTGGTATGGCTAGCGGGAAGGAAGCCAAAAACATTCAGTACTTC.

The gene calls are TRBV30 and TRBJ1-1, with D perhaps matching TRBD1 (5 bases). The CDR3 extends over 16 amino acids. Trimming took 3 bases from V and 1 from J, leaving 18 bases between them. The germline V gene has CDR1 GTSNPN and CDR2 SVGIG (reference sequence). The CDR3 nucleotides are TGTGCCTGGAGCGGGATGGGGGGACTTTCGAACACTGAAGCTTTCTTT. Translating gives CAWSGMGGLSNTEAFF.

The chain has TRBV28 and TRBJ2-1; TRBD2 agrees at 10 bases. The CDR3 is 16 residues long. Germline-derived CDR1 and CDR2 are MDHEN and SYDVKM. V lost 4 bases, J lost 8 bases, and 11 bases stayed unmatched. The CDR3 DNA reads as TGTGCCAGCAGTTCTCGAGGACTAGCGGCGGGCGATGAGCAGTTCTTC. It specifies CASSSRGLAAGDEQFF.

V and J are TRBV2 and TRBJ2-7; D is possibly TRBD2 (6 bases). Per germline, CDR1 SNHLY and CDR2 FYNNEI. The CDR3 runs 12 residues. V dropped 6 bases and J dropped 4 bases, with 10 bases sitting between them. The CDR3 DNA reads as TGTGCCAGCAGGCGGGGAGCATACGAGCAGTACTTC. Translation: CASRRGAYEQYF.

V and J are TRBV5-4 and TRBJ1-3; D is perhaps TRBD1 (5 bases). This CDR3 has 17 amino acids. Trimming left V 4 bases short and J 0 bases short, with 17 bases between. The germline CDR1 and CDR2 sequences are SGHNT and YYREEE (reference sequence). The CDR3 region has the DNA TGTGCCAGCAGCCTGGGCGGGGGAGTGGCCTCTGGAAACACCATATATTTT. This encodes CASSLGGGVASGNTIYF.

This chain connects TRBV14 to TRBJ1-1; no clear D gene. CDR1 is SGHDN, CDR2 FVKESK, per germline. Trimming removed 1 base at V and 3 bases at J, with 3 bases between. The CDR3 runs to 12 residues. The CDR3 protein is CASSQGYTEAFF. The CDR3 DNA sequence: TGTGCCAGCAGCCAAGGGTACACTGAAGCTTTCTTT.

The chain joins TRBV6-5 to TRBJ1-5; maybe TRBD1 (5 bases). Germline V lookup: CDR1 MNHEY, CDR2 SVGAGI. CDR3 length: 13 amino acids. V was shortened by 5 bases and J by 3 bases, with 8 bases between the two germline ends. The CDR3 loop is CASSIGDNQPQHF. The CDR3 nucleotides read TGTGCCAGCAGTATAGGGGACAATCAGCCCCAGCATTTT.

This clone has just one count. The chain has TRBV20-1 and TRBJ1-1; D gene unclear. The CDR3 spans 11 residues. The V and J ends lost 3 bases and 11 bases respectively, with 13 bases between them. Looked up from germline, CDR1 is DFQATT and CDR2 is SNEGSKA (reference sequence). The CDR3 reads CSASAAKVAFF. CDR3 DNA sequence: TGCAGTGCTAGTGCCGCTAAAGTTGCTTTCTTT.

In its sample, this clone was seen once. The gene calls are TRBV19 and TRBJ2-5; tentatively, D is TRBD1 (6 bases). This CDR3 contains 15 residues. Germline CDR1 LNHDA, CDR2 SQIVND (reference sequence). Trimming removed 10 bases at V and 5 bases at J, with 23 bases between. The CDR3 nucleotides read TGTGCCACAGCAAGAACGGGACAAAAGGGGGAGACCCAGTACTTC. Protein sequence: CATARTGQKGETQYF.

On this clone: Other DNA sequences of this sample code for an identical CDR3. This chain joins TRBV2 and TRBJ2-6; D gene unclear. The CDR3 covers 15 residues. CDR1 and CDR2 (germline): SNHLY, FYNNEI. Trimming cost V 4 bases and J 0 bases, with 7 bases left between them. CDR3: CASSGHSSGANVLTF. The CDR3 nucleotides are TGTGCCAGCAGTGGTCACAGCTCTGGGGCCAACGTCCTGACTTTC. The full variable domain, its missing parts supplied by reference TRBV2 and TRBJ2-6, is EPEVTQTPSHQVTQMGQEVILRCVPISNHLYFYWYRQILGQKVEFLVSFYNNEISEKSEIFDDQFSVERPDGSNFTLKIRSTKLEDSAMYFCASSGHSSGANVLTFGAGSRLTVL.

This clone was recorded once. The chain couples TRBV4-2 to TRBJ2-1, with D tentatively TRBD2 (6 bases). Germline CDR1 LGHNA, CDR2 YNFKEQ. The CDR3 length is 16 residues. V was clipped by 1 base and J by 6 bases, with 16 bases between them. CDR3 DNA sequence: TGTGCCAGCAGCCAAGCCGACGCGGGATCAACCAATGAGCAGTTCTTC. Encoded protein: CASSQADAGSTNEQFF.